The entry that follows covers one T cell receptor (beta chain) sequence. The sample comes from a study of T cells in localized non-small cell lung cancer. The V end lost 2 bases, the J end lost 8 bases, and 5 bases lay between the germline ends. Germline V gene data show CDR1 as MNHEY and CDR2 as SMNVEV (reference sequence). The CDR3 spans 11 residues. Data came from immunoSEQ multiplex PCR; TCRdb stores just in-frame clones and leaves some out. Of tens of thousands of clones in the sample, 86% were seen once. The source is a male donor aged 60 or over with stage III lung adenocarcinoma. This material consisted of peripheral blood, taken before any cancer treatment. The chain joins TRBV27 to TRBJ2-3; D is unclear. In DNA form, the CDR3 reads TGTGCCAGCAGTTTAGGAGCTACGCAGTATTTT. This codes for CASSLGATQYF.